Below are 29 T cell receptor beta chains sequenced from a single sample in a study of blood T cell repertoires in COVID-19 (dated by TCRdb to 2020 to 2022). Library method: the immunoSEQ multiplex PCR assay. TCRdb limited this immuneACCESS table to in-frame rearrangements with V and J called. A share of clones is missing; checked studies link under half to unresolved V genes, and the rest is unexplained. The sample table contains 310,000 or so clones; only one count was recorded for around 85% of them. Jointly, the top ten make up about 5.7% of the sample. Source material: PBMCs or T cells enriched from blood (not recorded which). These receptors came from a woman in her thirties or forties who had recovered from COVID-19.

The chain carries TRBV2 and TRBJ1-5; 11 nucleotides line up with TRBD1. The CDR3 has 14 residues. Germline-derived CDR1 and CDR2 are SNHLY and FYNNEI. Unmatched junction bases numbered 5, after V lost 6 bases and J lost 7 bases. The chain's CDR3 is CASSTGTGGQPQHF. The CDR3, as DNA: TGTGCCAGCAGCACCGGGACAGGGGGACAGCCCCAGCATTTT.

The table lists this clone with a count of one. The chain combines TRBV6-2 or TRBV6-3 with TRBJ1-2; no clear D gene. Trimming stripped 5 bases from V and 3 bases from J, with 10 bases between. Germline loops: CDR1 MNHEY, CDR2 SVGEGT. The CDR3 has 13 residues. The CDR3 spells CASSNQIDYGYTF. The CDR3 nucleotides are TGTGCCAGCAGTAACCAGATCGACTATGGCTACACCTTC.

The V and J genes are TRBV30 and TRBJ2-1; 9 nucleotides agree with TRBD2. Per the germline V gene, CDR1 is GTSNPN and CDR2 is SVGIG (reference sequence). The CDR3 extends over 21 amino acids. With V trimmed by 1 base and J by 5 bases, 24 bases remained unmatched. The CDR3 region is CAWSARGRLAGERPRNNEQFF. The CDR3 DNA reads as TGTGCCTGGAGTGCGAGGGGACGCTTAGCGGGAGAGCGTCCTCGGAACAATGAGCAGTTCTTC.

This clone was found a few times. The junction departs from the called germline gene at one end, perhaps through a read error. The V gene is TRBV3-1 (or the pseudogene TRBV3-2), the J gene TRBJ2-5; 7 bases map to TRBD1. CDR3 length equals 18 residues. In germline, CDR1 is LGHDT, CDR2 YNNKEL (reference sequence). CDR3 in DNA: TGTGCCAGCAGCCAAGAGCTCACCGGGACAGTGCCAAGAGAGGCCCAGTACTTC. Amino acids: CASSQELTGTVPREAQYF.

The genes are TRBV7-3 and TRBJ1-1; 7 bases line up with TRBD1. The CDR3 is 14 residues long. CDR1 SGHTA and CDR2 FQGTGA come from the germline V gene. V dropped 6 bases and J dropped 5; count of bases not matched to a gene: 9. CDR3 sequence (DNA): TGTGCCAGCAGAAGGTCCGACAGGGTTACTGAAGCTTTCTTT. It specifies CASRRSDRVTEAFF.

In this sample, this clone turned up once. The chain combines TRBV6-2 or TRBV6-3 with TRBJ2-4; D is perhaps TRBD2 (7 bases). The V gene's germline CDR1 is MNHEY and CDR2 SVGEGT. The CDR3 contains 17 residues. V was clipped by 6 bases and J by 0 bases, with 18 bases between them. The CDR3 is CASSSGRGALAKNIQYF. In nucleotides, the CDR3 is TGTGCCAGCAGCTCAGGGAGGGGGGCACTAGCCAAAAACATTCAGTACTTC.

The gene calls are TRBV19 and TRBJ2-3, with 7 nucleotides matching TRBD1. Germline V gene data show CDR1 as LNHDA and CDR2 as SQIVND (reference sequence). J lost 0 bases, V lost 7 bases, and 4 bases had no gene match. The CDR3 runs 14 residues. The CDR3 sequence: CASTLGQSTDTQYF. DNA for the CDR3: TGTGCCAGTACCCTGGGACAGAGCACAGATACGCAGTATTTT.

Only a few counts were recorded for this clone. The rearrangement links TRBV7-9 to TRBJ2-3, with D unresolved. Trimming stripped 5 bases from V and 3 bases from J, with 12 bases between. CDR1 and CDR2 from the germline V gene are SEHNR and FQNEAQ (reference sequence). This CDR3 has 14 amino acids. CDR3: CASSPDSATDTQYF. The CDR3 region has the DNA TGTGCCAGCAGCCCCGACTCTGCGACAGATACGCAGTATTTT.

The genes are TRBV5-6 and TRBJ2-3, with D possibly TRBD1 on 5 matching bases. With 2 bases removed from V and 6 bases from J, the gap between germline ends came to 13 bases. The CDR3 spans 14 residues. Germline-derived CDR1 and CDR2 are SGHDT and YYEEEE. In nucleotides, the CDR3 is TGTGCCAGCAGCTTTTTTGTCAGGGCTGATACGCAGTATTTT. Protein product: CASSFFVRADTQYF.

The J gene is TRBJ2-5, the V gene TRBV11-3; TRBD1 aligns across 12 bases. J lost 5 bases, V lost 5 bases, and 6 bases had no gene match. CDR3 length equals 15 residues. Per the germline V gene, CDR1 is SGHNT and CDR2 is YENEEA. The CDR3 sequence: CASSPGTGGRETQYF. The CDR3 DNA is TGTGCCAGCAGCCCCGGGACAGGGGGCCGGGAGACCCAGTACTTC.

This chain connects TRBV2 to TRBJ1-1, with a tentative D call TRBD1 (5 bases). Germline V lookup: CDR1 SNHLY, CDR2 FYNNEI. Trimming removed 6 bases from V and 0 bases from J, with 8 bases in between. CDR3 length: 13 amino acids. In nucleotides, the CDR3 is TGTGCCAGCAGAACAGGAATGAACACTGAAGCTTTCTTT. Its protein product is CASRTGMNTEAFF.

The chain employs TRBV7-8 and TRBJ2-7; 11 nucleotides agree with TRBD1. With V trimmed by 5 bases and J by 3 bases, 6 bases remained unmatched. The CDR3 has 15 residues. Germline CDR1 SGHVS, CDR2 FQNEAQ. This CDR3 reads CASSKGQGDLYEQYF. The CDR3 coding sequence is TGTGCCAGCAGCAAGGGACAGGGGGATCTCTACGAGCAGTACTTC.

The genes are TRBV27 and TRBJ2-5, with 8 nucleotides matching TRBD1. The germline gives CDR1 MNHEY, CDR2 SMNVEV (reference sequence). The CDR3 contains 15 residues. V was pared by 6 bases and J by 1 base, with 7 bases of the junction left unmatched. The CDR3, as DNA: TGTGCCAGCAGATACGGACAGGGCCTCCAAGAGACCCAGTACTTC. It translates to CASRYGQGLQETQYF.

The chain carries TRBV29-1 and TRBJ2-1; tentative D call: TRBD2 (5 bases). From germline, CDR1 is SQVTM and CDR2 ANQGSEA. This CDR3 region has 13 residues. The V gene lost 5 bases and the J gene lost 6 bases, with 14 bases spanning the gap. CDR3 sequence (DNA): TGCAGCGTTTTTGGCCACCGGGGCAATGAGCAGTTCTTC. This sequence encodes CSVFGHRGNEQFF.

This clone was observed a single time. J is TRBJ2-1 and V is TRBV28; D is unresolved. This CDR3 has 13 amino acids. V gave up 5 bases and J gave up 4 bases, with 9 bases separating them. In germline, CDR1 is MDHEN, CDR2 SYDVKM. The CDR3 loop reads CASSVTPYNEQFF. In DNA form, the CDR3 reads TGTGCCAGCAGTGTGACACCTTACAATGAGCAGTTCTTC.

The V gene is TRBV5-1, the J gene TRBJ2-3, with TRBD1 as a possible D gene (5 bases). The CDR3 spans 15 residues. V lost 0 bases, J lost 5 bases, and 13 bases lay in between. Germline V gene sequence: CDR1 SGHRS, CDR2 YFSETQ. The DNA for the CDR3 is TGCGCCAGCAGCTTGGATCCGGGCCAGGGAGATACGCAGTATTTT. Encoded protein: CASSLDPGQGDTQYF.

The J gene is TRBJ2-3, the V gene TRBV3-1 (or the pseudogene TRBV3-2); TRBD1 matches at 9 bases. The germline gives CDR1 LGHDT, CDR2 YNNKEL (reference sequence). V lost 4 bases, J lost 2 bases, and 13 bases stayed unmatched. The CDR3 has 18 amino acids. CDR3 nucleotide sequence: TGTGCCAGCAGCCTGCGCGCCCCCGGGACAGGGTCCACAGATACGCAGTATTTT. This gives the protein CASSLRAPGTGSTDTQYF.

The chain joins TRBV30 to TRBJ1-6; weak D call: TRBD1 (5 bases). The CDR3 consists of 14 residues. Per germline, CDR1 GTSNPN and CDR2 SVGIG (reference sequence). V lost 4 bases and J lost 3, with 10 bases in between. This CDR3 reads CAWTPGNYNSPLHF. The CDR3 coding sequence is TGTGCCTGGACACCAGGGAACTATAATTCACCCCTCCACTTT.

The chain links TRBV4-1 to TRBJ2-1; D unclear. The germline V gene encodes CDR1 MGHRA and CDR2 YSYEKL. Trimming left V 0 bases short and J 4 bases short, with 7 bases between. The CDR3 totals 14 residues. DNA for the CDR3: TGCGCCAGCAGCCAAGATGAGGTTTACAATGAGCAGTTCTTC. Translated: CASSQDEVYNEQFF.

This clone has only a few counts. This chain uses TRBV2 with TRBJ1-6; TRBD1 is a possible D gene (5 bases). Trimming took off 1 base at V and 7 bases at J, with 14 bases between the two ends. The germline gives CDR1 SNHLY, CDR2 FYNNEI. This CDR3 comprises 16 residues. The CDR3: CASSEGRAGLNSPLHF. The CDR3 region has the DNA TGTGCCAGCAGTGAAGGTCGGGCAGGGCTGAATTCACCCCTCCACTTT.

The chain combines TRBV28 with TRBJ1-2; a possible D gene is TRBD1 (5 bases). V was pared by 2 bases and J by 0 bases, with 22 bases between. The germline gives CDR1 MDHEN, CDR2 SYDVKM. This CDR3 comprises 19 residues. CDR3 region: CASSLGGVTTGTANYGYTF. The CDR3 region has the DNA TGTGCCAGCAGTTTAGGGGGGGTAACCACAGGAACCGCTAACTATGGCTACACCTTC.

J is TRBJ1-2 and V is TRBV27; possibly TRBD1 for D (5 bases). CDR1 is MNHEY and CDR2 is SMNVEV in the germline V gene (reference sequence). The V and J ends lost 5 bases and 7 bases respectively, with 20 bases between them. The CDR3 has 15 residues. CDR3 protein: CASSRGGDLLGGYTF. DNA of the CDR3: TGTGCCAGCAGTCGGGGGGGGGACCTCCTAGGTGGCTACACCTTC.

The CDR3 loop reads CASSLILAGDYYEQYF. CDR3 DNA: TGCGCCAGCAGCCTAATTTTAGCGGGAGATTACTACGAGCAGTACTTC. The chain couples TRBV4-1 to TRBJ2-7, with 9 bases fitting TRBD2. CDR3 length: 16 amino acids. Germline V gene lookup returns CDR1 MGHRA and CDR2 YSYEKL. The J segment lost 3 bases and the V segment lost 4 bases, leaving 10 bases of the junction unmatched.

CDR3 loop: CASSPLTTDGYTF. The CDR3 nucleotides are TGTGCCAGCAGTCCTCTTACGACAGATGGCTACACCTTC. The chain joins TRBV6-6 to TRBJ1-2, with a tentative D call TRBD1 (5 bases). Between the trimmed V and J ends, which lost 5 bases and 6 bases, there was a span of 13 bases. The CDR3 has 13 residues. The germline CDR1 and CDR2 sequences are MNHNY and SVGAGI (reference sequence).

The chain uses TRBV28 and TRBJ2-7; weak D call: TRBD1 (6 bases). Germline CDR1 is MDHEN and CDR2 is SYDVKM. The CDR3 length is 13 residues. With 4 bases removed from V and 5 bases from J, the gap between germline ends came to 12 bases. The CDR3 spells CASSSQGEDEQYF. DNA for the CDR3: TGTGCCAGCAGTTCACAGGGAGAGGACGAGCAGTACTTC.

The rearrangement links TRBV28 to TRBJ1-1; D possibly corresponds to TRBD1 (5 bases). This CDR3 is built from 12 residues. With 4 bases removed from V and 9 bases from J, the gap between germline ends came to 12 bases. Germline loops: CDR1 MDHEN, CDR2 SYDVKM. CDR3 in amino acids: CASSSRQQQAFF. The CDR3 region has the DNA TGTGCCAGCAGTTCGAGACAGCAGCAAGCTTTCTTT.

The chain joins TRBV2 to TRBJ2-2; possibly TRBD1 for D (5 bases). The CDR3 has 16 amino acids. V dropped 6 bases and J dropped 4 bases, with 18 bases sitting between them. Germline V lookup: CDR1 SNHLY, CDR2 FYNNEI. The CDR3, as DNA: TGTGCCAGCAGACTACGGACAAATATAATCACCGGGGAGCTGTTTTTT. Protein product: CASRLRTNIITGELFF.

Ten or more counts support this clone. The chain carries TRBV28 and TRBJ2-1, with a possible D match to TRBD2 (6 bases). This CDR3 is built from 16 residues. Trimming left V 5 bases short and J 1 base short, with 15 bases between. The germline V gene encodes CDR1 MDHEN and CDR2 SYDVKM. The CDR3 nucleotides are TGTGCCAGCAGTGGGGACTCCACAGGATCCTACAATGAGCAGTTCTTC. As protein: CASSGDSTGSYNEQFF.

Written as DNA, the CDR3 is TGTGCCACCAGTGATCGGACCCCACGGGGGGGTGCCTCCTACAATGAGCAGTTCTTC. Residues: CATSDRTPRGGASYNEQFF. The genes are TRBV24-1 and TRBJ2-1; 8 bases map to TRBD2. Germline assignment: CDR1 KGHDR and CDR2 SFDVKD. V was pared by 3 bases and J by 0 bases, with 12 bases of the junction left unmatched. This CDR3 comprises 19 residues.